The 3 T cell receptor beta chains reported below all come from one sample, sequenced in a study of blood T cell repertoires in COVID-19. Sequencing was performed with immunoSEQ multiplex PCR; in TCRdb, only in-frame clones are kept and a portion is missing. The sample carries approximately 70,000 clones, over 80% recorded once. Sequenced sample: peripheral blood. The receptors originated from a woman between 50 and 59 years old with acute or convalescent COVID-19.

This clone was counted a single time. This sequence joins TRBV7-2 and TRBJ2-7; 15 positions agree with TRBD2. J was trimmed by 6 bases and V by 3 bases; bases with no gene match: 6. CDR1 is SGHTA, CDR2 FQGNSA, per germline. This CDR3 region has 16 residues. This chain's CDR3 is CASSLGGTSGRFEQYF. The CDR3 nucleotides are TGTGCCAGCAGCTTGGGAGGGACTAGCGGGAGGTTCGAGCAGTACTTC.

V is TRBV7-6 and J is TRBJ2-1; 15 bases are a match to TRBD2. The CDR3 sequence is 20 residues long. Germline CDR1 reads SGHVS; CDR2 reads FNYEAQ. V lost 2 bases, J lost 5 bases, and 13 bases stayed unmatched. CDR3 in DNA: TGTGCCAGCAGCTTACCGGGACTAGCGGGAGGAACCCCGAGAAACAATGAGCAGTTCTTC. Translation gives CASSLPGLAGGTPRNNEQFF.

The chain joins TRBV27 to TRBJ2-7; tentatively, D is TRBD1 (5 bases). There are 15 residues in the CDR3. The germline V gene encodes CDR1 MNHEY and CDR2 SMNVEV (reference sequence). The V end lost 6 bases, the J end lost 4 bases, and 19 bases lay between the germline ends. CDR3 in DNA: TGTGCCAGCAGACCGGACCCAGGGCCAGGGTACGAGCAGTACTTC. This sequence encodes CASRPDPGPGYEQYF.